This T cell receptor (beta chain) was sequenced in a study of beta chain features in type 1 diabetes. Study observations and caveats: Within patients, naive, central memory and Treg TCRB repertoires seemed more similar than within healthy donors. There was a moderate but significant shortening of TCRB CDR3s in all four CD4+ subsets of Type 1 diabetes patients.

A word on this clone: Its antigen is still unknown.

V lost 6 bases to trimming and J lost 7 bases, with 18 bases between them. Germline CDR1 reads MNHEY; CDR2 reads SVGAGI. The CDR3 extends over 14 amino acids. cDNA synthesis used the whole RNA isolate, giving expressed TCRB sequences. Samples of naive, central memory and regulatory T cells yielded a mean of around 3.8 million reads. The assay was immunoSEQ multiplex PCR, and TCRdb's table has in-frame clones only and misses some. This sample carries some 150,000 clones, about 13% of them seen once, and the ten largest clones take about 1.3%. Every sorted population was more than 95% pure. The origin of this receptor is a man aged 18 to 30 with type 1 diabetes. The sample was central memory CD4+ T cells from blood. The chain recombines TRBV6-5 with TRBJ1-2; weak D call: TRBD1 (5 bases). The CDR3 region has the DNA TGTGCCAGCAGACCTCGCTACGGTGGGGCTGGCTACACCTTC. It specifies CASRPRYGGAGYTF.